These T cell receptor beta chains were read from a single sample in a study of blood T cells in healthy people across ages. TCRdb redid the calling of the 5' RACE reads with MiXCR, one entry per CDR3 protein. Found here are roughly 1.5 million distinct CDR3 sequences, approximately 43% of them singletons; the top ten hold around 4%. What was sequenced was blood. The source is a woman in her late teens or twenties in good health. The CDR3 runs from the conserved cysteine through the conserved F or W. D genes are given only for firm matches. Clone sizes are given selectively: once, few, many, or a class where the clone is expanded.

j_call | clone_size | v_call | d_call | cdr3_nt | cdr3_aa
TRBJ2-3 | - | TRBV11-2 | TRBD2 | TGTGCCAGCAGCTTAGATCTAGCGGGGGTTAGCACAGATACGCAGTATTTT | CASSLDLAGVSTDTQYF
TRBJ2-7 | - | TRBV5-1 | TRBD1 | TGCGCCAGCAGCTTGTCAGGACAGGGCTCCTACAATGAGCAGTACTTC | CASSLSGQGSYNEQYF
TRBJ1-2 | - | TRBV20-1 | - | TGCAGTGCTAGTACTCAGGAGGGCTATGGCTACACCTTC | CSASTQEGYGYTF
TRBJ2-3 | - | TRBV20-1 | - | TGCAGTGCTAGATTACCAGAACTAAGCACAGATACGCAGTATTTT | CSARLPELSTDTQYF
TRBJ1-6 | - | TRBV25-1 | - | TGTGCCAGCAATTCGTGGGGCAATTCACCCCTCCACTTT | CASNSWGNSPLHF
TRBJ1-1 | - | TRBV2 | - | TGTGCCAGCAGTTCGGACTCCGGAGGCACTGAAGCTTTCTTT | CASSSDSGGTEAFF
TRBJ2-1 | - | TRBV2 | TRBD1 | TGTGCCAGCAGTGAGAGGACAGGGCTTGACGATGAGCAGTTCTTC | CASSERTGLDDEQFF
TRBJ2-2 | - | TRBV5-1 | - | TGCGCCAGCGGCTGGAACACCGGGGAGCTGTTTTTT | CASGWNTGELFF
TRBJ1-1 | - | TRBV2 | - | TGTGCCAGCAGTGAGGGGGTTCAGGGTGAAGCTTTCTTT | CASSEGVQGEAFF
TRBJ2-3 | many | TRBV4-1 | - | TGCGCCAGCAGCCAATACGGCGGTAGCACAGATACGCAGTATTTT | CASSQYGGSTDTQYF
TRBJ1-5 | - | TRBV20-1 | TRBD1 | TGCAGTGCATACGCGACACAGGGGACCGATCAGCCCCAGCATTTT | CSAYATQGTDQPQHF
TRBJ2-1 | - | TRBV29-1 | TRBD2 | TGCAGCGCCTGGATGCGGGGGGGGCTGTTCTTC | CSAWMRGGLFF
TRBJ2-6 | - | TRBV4-3 | - | TGCGCCAGCAGCCAAGAAGCCCGGGTCTCTGGGGCCAACGTCCTGACTTTC | CASSQEARVSGANVLTF
TRBJ2-7 | - | TRBV6-5 | - | TGTGCCAGCAGTTACTGGGACAAGTTGTACGAGCAGTACTTC | CASSYWDKLYEQYF
TRBJ2-4 | - | TRBV20-1 | TRBD2 | TGCAGTGCTAGAGCCGGGGGGTCGGGGTCCCTAGCCAAAAACATTCAGTACTTC | CSARAGGSGSLAKNIQYF
TRBJ2-1 | - | TRBV20-1 | - | TGCAGTGCTAGTGCCTTCCACTATTATGAGCAGTTCTTC | CSASAFHYYEQFF
TRBJ2-7 | - | TRBV29-1 | - | TGCAGCGCCACTCGAGGGGCGGCCTACAATGAGCAGTACTTC | CSATRGAAYNEQYF
TRBJ1-1 | - | TRBV11-2 | TRBD1 | TGTGCCAGCAGCGTACAGGGGGCTTACACTGAAGCTTTCTTT | CASSVQGAYTEAFF
TRBJ1-2 | - | TRBV6-5 | TRBD1 | TGTGCCAGCAGTTCTCCCCAGGGGGCAATTTCTAATGGCTACACCTTC | CASSSPQGAISNGYTF
TRBJ1-1 | - | TRBV30 | - | TGTGCCTGGGCCGTGGACTCGAACACTGAAGCTTTCTTT | CAWAVDSNTEAFF
TRBJ2-4 | - | TRBV13 | TRBD1 | TGTGCCAGCAGCGGGACAGGGGGAATTCAGTACTTC | CASSGTGGIQYF
TRBJ2-3 | - | TRBV6-1 | - | TGTGCCAGCAGTGAATGGCTAGCAACAGATACGCAGTATTTT | CASSEWLATDTQYF
TRBJ2-3 | many | TRBV28 | - | TGTGCCAGCAGTTTAAGGAAGGACAGCGGCGGAACCGGGGATACGCAGTATTTT | CASSLRKDSGGTGDTQYF
TRBJ2-4 | - | TRBV20-1 | TRBD2 | TGCAGTGCTAGGGGAGGGAACATTCAGTACTTC | CSARGGNIQYF
TRBJ1-5 | - | TRBV6-1 | - | TGTGCCGGCAGTGAACGCGGGCAGGCTTATAGCAATCAGCCCCAGCATTTT | CAGSERGQAYSNQPQHF
TRBJ2-1 | - | TRBV3-1 | - | TGTGCCAGCAGCCAAACTTCGGACCGTCCTACTTTATACTCCTACAATGAGCAGTTCTTC | CASSQTSDRPTLYSYNEQFF
TRBJ1-1 | - | TRBV7-2 | TRBD1 | TGTGCCAGCAGCACGACAGGGGGCTTTTTCTCTGAAGCTTTCTTT | CASSTTGGFFSEAFF